This TCR beta chain comes out of a study of blood T cell repertoires in COVID-19. In the authors' workflow: Amplified reference gene primers provided the basis for estimating nucleated cell counts. This table comes from immunoSEQ multiplex PCR, and its TCRdb copy is limited to in-frame clones, with some not included. The V and J calls and clone size were taken over from that table, and D and trimming were inferred from the DNA. The sample carries about 150,000 clones, 87% recorded once. Participant-given clinical history determined each cohort assignment. Sequencing input: PBMCs or T cells enriched from blood (not recorded which). This sequence originates from a woman aged 40 to 50 who had been exposed to COVID-19.

CDR3 coding DNA: TGTGCCAGCAGCGCGGGGACAGGGACCTACGAGCAGTACTTC. Translated, it gives CASSAGTGTYEQYF. The rearrangement uses TRBV5-4 and TRBJ2-7, with 9 positions matching TRBD1. Germline V gene sequence: CDR1 SGHNT, CDR2 YYREEE (reference sequence). The CDR3 runs to 14 residues. V dropped 4 bases and J dropped 2; count of bases not matched to a gene: 4. The full variable domain, with the rest looked up from reference TRBV5-4 and TRBJ2-7, is ETGVTQSPTHLIKTRGQQVTLRCSSQSGHNTVSWYQQALGQGPQFIFQYYREEENGRGNFPPRFSGLQFPNYSSELNVNALELDDSALYLCASSAGTGTYEQYFGPGTRLTVT.